This T cell receptor beta chain was sequenced in a study of blood T cells in healthy people across ages. Findings of the study overall: Strong correlation linked observed beta diversity and percent naive T cells.

As concerns this clonotype: Its target is unknown.

Alongside a J-beta primer mix, a sample-barcoded 5' primer served in a second PCR lasting about 7 to 12 cycles. Using its own MiXCR run on the 5' RACE reads, TCRdb lists one record per CDR3 protein. The table records about 1.5 million distinct CDR3 sequences, roughly 43% of them present only once. Isolation recovered at least 6.5 million PBMCs from every sample. Germline lookup yields CDR1 SGHTA and CDR2 FQGNSA. The CDR3 covers 15 residues. This sequence was found in a woman under 30 in good health. V usage is TRBV7-2 and J usage is TRBJ2-7; 7 bases match TRBD2. The tail of the sequence fits TRBJ2-5 better, so the J call may be wrong. Sequencing was done on a sample of blood. CDR3 sequence: CASSSRRAGYETQYF. The DNA for the CDR3 is TGTGCCAGTAGCAGTAGACGAGCGGGGTATGAGACCCAGTACTTC.